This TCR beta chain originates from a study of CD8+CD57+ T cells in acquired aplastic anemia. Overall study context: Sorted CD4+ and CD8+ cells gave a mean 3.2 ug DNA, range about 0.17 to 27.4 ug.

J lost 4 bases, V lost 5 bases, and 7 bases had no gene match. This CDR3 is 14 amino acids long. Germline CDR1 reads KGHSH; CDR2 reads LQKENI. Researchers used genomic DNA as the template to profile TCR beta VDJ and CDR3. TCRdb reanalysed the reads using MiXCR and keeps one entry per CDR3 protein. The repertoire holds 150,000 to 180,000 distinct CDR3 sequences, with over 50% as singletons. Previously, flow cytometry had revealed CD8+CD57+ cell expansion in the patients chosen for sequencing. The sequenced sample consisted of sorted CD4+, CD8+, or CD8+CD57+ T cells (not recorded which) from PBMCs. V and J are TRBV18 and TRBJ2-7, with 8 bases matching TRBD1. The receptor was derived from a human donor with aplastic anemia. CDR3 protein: CASSTTGARYEQYF. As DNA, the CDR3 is TGTGCCAGCTCAACGACAGGGGCGAGGTACGAGCAGTACTTC.